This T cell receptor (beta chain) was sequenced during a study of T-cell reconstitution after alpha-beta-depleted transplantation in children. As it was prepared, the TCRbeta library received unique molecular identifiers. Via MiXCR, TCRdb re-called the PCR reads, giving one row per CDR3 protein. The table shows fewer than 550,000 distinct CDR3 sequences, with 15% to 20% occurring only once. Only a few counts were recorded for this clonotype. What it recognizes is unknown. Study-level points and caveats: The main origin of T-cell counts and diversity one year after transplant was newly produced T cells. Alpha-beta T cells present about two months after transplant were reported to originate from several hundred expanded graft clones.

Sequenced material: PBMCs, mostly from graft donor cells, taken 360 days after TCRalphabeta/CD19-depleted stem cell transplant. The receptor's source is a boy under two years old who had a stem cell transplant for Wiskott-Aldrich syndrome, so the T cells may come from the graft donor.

The CDR3 reads CASSPSGRTSYNEQFF. As DNA, the CDR3 is TGTGCCAGCAGCCCCAGCGGGAGAACCTCCTACAATGAGCAGTTCTTC. The chain joins TRBV6-2 or TRBV6-3 to TRBJ2-1, with 8 bases identical to TRBD2. The CDR3 has 16 amino acids. Unmatched junction bases numbered 7, after V lost 6 bases and J lost 0 bases. Germline values: CDR1 MNHEY, CDR2 SVGEGT.